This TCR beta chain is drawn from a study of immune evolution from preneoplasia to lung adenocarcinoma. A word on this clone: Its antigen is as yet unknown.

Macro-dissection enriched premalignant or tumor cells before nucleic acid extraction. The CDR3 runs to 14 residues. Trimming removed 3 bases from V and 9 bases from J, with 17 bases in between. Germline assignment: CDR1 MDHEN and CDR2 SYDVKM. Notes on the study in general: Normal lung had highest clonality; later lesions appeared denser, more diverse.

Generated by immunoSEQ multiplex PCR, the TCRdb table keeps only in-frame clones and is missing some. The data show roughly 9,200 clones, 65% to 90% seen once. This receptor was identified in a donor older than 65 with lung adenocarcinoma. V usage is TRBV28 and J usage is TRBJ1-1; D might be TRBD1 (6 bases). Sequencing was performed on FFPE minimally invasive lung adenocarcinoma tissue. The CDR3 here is CASSLVQGFLKAFF. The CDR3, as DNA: TGTGCCAGCAGTTTGGTCCAGGGGTTCCTCAAAGCTTTCTTT.